The source of this TCR beta chain is a study of cytomegalovirus exposure and HLA in healthy donors. Germline loops: CDR1 SGHDT, CDR2 YYEEEE. V lost 0 bases and J lost 5; bases outside the gene matches: 4. The CDR3 covers 14 residues. The PCR employed 60 Vbeta primers together with 13 Jbeta primers. The method was immunoSEQ multiplex PCR; TCRdb's version includes in-frame clones alone and lacks a portion of them. The table shows about 130,000 clones, with over 75% occurring only once. This sequence joins TRBV5-6 and TRBJ2-7; 8 positions agree with TRBD1. This sequence originates from a man aged 18 to 29 in good health and CMV-seropositive. Sequencing input: PBMCs. The CDR3 nucleotides read TGTGCCAGCAGCTTGGACAGGGGGAATAACGAGCAGTACTTC. The encoded protein is CASSLDRGNNEQYF.